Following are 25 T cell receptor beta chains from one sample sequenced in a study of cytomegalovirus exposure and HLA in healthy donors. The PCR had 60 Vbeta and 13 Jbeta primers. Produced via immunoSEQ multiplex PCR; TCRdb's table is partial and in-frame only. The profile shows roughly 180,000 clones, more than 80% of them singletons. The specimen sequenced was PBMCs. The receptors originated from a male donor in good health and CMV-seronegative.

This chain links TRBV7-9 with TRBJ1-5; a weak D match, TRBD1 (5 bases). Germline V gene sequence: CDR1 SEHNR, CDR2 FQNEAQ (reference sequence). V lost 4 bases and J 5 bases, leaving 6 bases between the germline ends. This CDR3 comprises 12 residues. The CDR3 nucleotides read TGTGCCAGCAGCTCACAGGATCAGCCCCAGCATTTT. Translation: CASSSQDQPQHF. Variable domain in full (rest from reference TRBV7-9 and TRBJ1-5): DTGVSQNPRHKITKRGQNVTFRCDPISEHNRLYWYRQTLGQGPEFLTYFQNEAQLEKSRLLSDRFSAERPKGSFSTLEIQRTEQGDSAMYLCASSSQDQPQHFGDGTRLSIL.

CDR3 residues: CASSLYTSGYNEQFF. The DNA for the CDR3 is TGTGCCAGCAGTTTATATACCTCGGGCTACAATGAGCAGTTCTTC. The V and J genes are TRBV28 and TRBJ2-1; no clear D. Germline CDR1 and CDR2: MDHEN and SYDVKM. V lost 1 base, J lost 3 bases, and 10 bases lay in between. The CDR3 spans 15 residues.

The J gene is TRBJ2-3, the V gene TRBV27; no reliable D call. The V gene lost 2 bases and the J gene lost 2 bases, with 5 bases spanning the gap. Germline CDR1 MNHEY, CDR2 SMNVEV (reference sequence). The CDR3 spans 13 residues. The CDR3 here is CASSLAVTDTQYF. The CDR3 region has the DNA TGTGCCAGCAGTTTAGCGGTCACAGATACGCAGTATTTT.

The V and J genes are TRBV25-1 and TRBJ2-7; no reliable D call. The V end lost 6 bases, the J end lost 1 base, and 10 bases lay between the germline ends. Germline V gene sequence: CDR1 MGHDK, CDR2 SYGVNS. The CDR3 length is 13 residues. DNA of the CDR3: TGTGCCAGCAGCGAACCCGGGTCCTACGAGCAGTACTTC. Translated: CASSEPGSYEQYF.

Written as DNA, the CDR3 is TGTGCCAGCTCACCAGGGCAGGGGAGAATCATGAACACTGAAGCTTTCTTT. The encoded protein is CASSPGQGRIMNTEAFF. The rearrangement uses TRBV18 and TRBJ1-1; D perhaps matches TRBD1 (6 bases). This CDR3 has 17 residues. Between the trimmed V and J ends, which lost 2 bases and 0 bases, there was a span of 16 bases. CDR1 and CDR2 (germline): KGHSH, LQKENI.

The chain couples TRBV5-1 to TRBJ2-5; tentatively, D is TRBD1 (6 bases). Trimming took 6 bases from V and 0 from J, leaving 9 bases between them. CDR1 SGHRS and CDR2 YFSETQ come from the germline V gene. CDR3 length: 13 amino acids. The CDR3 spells CASKAGDQETQYF. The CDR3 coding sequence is TGCGCCAGCAAGGCAGGGGACCAAGAGACCCAGTACTTC.

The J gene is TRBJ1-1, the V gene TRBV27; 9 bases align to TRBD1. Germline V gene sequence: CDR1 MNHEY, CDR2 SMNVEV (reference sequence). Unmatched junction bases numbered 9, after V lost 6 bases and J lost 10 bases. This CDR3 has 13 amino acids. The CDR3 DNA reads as TGTGCCAGCAGGGTTACAGGGGGCGGTGGAGCTTTCTTT. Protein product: CASRVTGGGGAFF.

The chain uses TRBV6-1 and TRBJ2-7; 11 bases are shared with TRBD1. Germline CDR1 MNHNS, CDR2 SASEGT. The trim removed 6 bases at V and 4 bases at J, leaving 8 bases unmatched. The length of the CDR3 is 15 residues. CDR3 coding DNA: TGTGCCAGCAGGAAGACCGGGACAGGGGGGTACGAGCAGTACTTC. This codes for CASRKTGTGGYEQYF.

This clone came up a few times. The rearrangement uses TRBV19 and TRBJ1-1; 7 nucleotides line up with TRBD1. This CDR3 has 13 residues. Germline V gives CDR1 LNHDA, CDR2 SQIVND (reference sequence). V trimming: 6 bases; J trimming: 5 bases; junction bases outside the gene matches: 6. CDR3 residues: CASSPSGGTEAFF. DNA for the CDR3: TGTGCCAGTAGCCCATCAGGGGGGACTGAAGCTTTCTTT.

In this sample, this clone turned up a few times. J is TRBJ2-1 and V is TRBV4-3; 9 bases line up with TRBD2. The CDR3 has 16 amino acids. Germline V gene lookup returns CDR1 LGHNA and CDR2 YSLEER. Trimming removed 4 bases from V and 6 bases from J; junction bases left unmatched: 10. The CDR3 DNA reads TGCGCCAGCAGCCGACGGGGCGGGGGGGATAGCAATGAGCAGTTCTTC. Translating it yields CASSRRGGGDSNEQFF.

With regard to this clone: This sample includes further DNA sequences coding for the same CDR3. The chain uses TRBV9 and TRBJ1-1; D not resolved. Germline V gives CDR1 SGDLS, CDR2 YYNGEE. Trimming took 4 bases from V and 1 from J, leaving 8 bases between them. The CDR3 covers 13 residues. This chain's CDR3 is CASSSPGNTEAFF. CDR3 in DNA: TGTGCCAGCAGCTCGCCAGGGAACACTGAAGCTTTCTTT. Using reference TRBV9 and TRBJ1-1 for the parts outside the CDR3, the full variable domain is DSGVTQTPKHLITATGQRVTLRCSPRSGDLSVYWYQQSLDQGLQFLIQYYNGEERAKGNILERFSAQQFPDLHSELNLSSLELGDSALYFCASSSPGNTEAFFGQGTRLTVV.

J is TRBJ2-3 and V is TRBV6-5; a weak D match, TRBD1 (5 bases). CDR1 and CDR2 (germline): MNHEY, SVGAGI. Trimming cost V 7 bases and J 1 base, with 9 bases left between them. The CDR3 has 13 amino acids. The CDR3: CASKGFGTDTQYF. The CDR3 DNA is TGTGCCAGCAAGGGGTTCGGCACAGATACGCAGTATTTT.

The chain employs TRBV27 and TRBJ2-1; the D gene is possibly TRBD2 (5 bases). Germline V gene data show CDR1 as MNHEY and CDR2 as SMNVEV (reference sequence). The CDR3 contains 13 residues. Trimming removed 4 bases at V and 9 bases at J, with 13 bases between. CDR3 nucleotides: TGTGCCAGCAGTTGGTCTAAAGAGGGTGAGCAGTTCTTC. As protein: CASSWSKEGEQFF.

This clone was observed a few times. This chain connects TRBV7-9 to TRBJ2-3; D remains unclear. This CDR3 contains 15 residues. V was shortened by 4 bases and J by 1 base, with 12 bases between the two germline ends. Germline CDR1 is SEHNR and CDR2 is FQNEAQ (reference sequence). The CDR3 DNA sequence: TGTGCCAGCAGCTCTTTTGGTCAGGGCACAGATACGCAGTATTTT. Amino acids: CASSSFGQGTDTQYF.

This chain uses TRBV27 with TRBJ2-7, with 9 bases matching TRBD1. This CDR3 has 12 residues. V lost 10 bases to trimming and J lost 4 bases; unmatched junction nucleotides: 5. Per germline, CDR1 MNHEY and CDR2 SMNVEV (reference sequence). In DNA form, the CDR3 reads TGTGCCACTACGGGACAGGGTTACGAGCAGTACTTC. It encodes CATTGQGYEQYF.

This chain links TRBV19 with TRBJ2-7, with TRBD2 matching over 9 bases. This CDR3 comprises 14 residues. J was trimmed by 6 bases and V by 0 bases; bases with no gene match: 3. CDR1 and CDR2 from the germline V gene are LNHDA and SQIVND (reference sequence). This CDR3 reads CASSIEASGAEQYF. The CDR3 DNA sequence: TGTGCCAGTAGTATAGAGGCTAGCGGGGCCGAGCAGTACTTC.

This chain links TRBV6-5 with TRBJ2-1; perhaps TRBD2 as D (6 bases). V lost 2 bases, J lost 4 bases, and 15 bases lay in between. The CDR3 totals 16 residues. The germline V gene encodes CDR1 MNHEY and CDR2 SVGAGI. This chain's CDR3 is CASSYGSGESYNEQFF. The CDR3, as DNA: TGTGCCAGCAGTTACGGGTCGGGAGAATCTTACAATGAGCAGTTCTTC.

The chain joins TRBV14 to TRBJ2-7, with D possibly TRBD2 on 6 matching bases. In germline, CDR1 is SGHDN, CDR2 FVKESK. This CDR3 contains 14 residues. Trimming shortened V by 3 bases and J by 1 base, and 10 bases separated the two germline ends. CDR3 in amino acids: CASSHPGRSYEQYF. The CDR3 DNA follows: TGTGCCAGCAGCCACCCAGGGAGGTCCTACGAGCAGTACTTC.

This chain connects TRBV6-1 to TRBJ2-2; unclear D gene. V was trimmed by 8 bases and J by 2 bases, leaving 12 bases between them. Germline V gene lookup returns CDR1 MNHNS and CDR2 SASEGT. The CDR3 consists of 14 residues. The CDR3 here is CASGSRINTGELFF. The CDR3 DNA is TGTGCCAGCGGATCGCGGATCAACACCGGGGAGCTGTTTTTT.

The CDR3 here is CASSEGTSGARTQYF. The CDR3 nucleotides read TGTGCCAGCAGTGAAGGGACTAGCGGGGCGAGGACCCAGTACTTC. V is TRBV2 and J is TRBJ2-5; 12 bases match TRBD2. The V and J ends lost 1 base and 7 bases, in that order; junction bases with no gene match: 4. The germline CDR1 and CDR2 sequences are SNHLY and FYNNEI. There are 15 residues in the CDR3.

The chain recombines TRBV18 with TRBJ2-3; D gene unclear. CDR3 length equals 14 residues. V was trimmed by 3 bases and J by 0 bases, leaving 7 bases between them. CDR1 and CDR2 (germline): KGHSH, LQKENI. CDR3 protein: CASSPVASTDTQYF. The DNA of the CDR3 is TGTGCCAGCTCACCGGTGGCTAGCACAGATACGCAGTATTTT.

The CDR3 DNA reads as TGTGCCAGTAGTATTGCAACAAAGTTGGGGAGAAATAGATACTGGAACACCGGGGAGCTGTTTTTT. The encoded protein is CASSIATKLGRNRYWNTGELFF. The chain carries TRBV19 and TRBJ2-2; a weak D match, TRBD2 (5 bases). Deletions cut 3 bases from V and 1 base from J, with 30 bases between. The CDR3 has 22 amino acids. Per germline, CDR1 LNHDA and CDR2 SQIVND (reference sequence).

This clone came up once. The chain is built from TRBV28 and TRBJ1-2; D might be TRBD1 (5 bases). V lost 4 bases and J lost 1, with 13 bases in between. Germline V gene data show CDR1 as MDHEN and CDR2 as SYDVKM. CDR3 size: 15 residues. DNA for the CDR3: TGTGCCAGCAGTTGGGTTGCGGGGGGTAACTATGGCTACACCTTC. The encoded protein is CASSWVAGGNYGYTF.

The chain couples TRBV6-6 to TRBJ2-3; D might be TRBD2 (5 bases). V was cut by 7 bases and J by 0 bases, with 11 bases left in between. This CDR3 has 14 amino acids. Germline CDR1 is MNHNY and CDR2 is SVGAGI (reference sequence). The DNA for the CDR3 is TGTGCCAGCACCCACCGGGGTAGCACAGATACGCAGTATTTT. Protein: CASTHRGSTDTQYF.

The CDR3 here is CASSSGTSVMETQYF. The CDR3 DNA reads as TGTGCCAGCAGTTCCGGGACTAGCGTTATGGAGACCCAGTACTTC. The rearrangement links TRBV11-3 to TRBJ2-5; TRBD2 agrees at 10 bases. CDR1 SGHNT and CDR2 YENEEA come from the germline V gene. This CDR3 comprises 15 residues. J lost 5 bases, V lost 6 bases, and 9 bases had no gene match.